The next 22 T cell receptor beta chains were all read from a single sample in a study of tumor-infiltrating lymphocytes in primary liver carcinoma. From roughly 0.45 ug total RNA, TCR beta cDNA was generated with a primer in the constant region. Three nested multiplex PCR rounds, a slightly modified ARM-PCR, produced the libraries for TCR beta. Primers for the first two PCR rounds were TRBV1-TRBV30 forward primers and a C-beta reverse primer (about 9 cycles per round). TCRdb re-analysed the multiplex PCR reads in MiXCR, keeping a single row per CDR3 protein. The table lists almost 200,000 distinct CDR3 sequences, about 61% of them singletons. Both blood RNA, taken from unsorted whole blood, and germline DNA were extracted. Source material: peripheral blood. These receptors were taken from a woman between 55 and 75 years old with primary liver carcinoma and hepatitis B virus infection.

Points on this clonotype: The junction departs from germline at one end; a sequencing error may be responsible. This chain connects TRBV5-4 to TRBJ1-1; a weak D match, TRBD1 (5 bases). Germline V lookup: CDR1 SGHNT, CDR2 YYREEE (reference sequence). The CDR3 has 13 residues. The CDR3: CAGSPTVNTEAFF. The CDR3 DNA is TGTGCCGGCAGTCCGACAGTGAACACTGAAGCTTTCTTT. Filled out from reference TRBV5-4 and TRBJ1-1, the complete variable domain reads ETGVTQSPTHLIKTRGQQVTLRCSSQSGHNTVSWYQQALGQGPQFIFQYYREEENGRGNFPPRFSGLQFPNYSSELNVNALELDDSALYLCAGSPTVNTEAFFGQGTRLTVV.

Comment on this clonotype: A much larger clone sits a single nucleotide away, making a read error possible. This sequence joins TRBV12-3 or TRBV12-4 and TRBJ2-3; D unclear. The CDR3 is 15 amino acids. The CDR3 loop is CVSSLSGTSTDTQYF. The CDR3 nucleotides are TGTGTCAGCAGTTTAAGTGGAACTAGCACAGATACGCAGTATTTT.

The chain has TRBV11-2 and TRBJ2-4; weak D call: TRBD2 (5 bases). The germline V gene encodes CDR1 SGHAT and CDR2 FQNNGV. V was shortened by 1 base and J by 3 bases, with 19 bases between the two germline ends. This CDR3 spans 18 amino acids. The CDR3 DNA follows: TGTGCCAGCAGCTTAGGTCAACCCTCGTTACTAGTCAAAAACATTCAGTACTTC. This sequence encodes CASSLGQPSLLVKNIQYF.

Note on this clonotype: It may be a read error: a sequence one base away is much more abundant. The chain employs TRBV5-6 and TRBJ2-5; tentative D call: TRBD2 (6 bases). The germline CDR1 and CDR2 sequences are SGHDT and YYEEEE. The CDR3 totals 16 residues. DNA for the CDR3: TGTGCCAGCAACTTGGCACCACAAGGAGGGACGGAGACCCAGTACTTC. Translating it yields CASNLAPQGGTETQYF.

This clonotype was observed at least ten times. The CDR3 reads CASSPSGQGGLAGNTIYF. For the CDR3, the DNA is TGCGCCAGCAGCCCCTCGGGACAGGGAGGTTTGGCTGGAAACACCATATATTTT. The rearrangement uses TRBV4-1 and TRBJ1-3; the match to TRBD1 covers 9 bases. CDR1 MGHRA and CDR2 YSYEKL come from the germline V gene. The length of the CDR3 is 18 residues. Trimming cost V 4 bases and J 2 bases; bases outside gene matches: 12.

A word on this clonotype: Here the CDR3 omits its conserved ending phenylalanine or tryptophan, so a read error is the likely source. The J gene is TRBJ1-2, the V gene TRBV11-2; unclear D gene. The CDR3 length is 14 residues. CDR1 and CDR2 from the germline V gene are SGHAT and FQNNGV. CDR3 in amino acids: CASSLGPGVYGYTL. The CDR3 bases are TGCGCCAGCAGCTTAGGACCAGGAGTCTACGGCTACACCTTA.

With respect to this clonotype: A single base separates this from a much larger clone, so it may be a read error. The chain joins TRBV7-8 to TRBJ2-1; 9 nucleotides align to TRBD2. In germline, CDR1 is SGHVS, CDR2 FQNEAQ. The CDR3 totals 16 residues. V lost 7 bases, J lost 3 bases, and 10 bases stayed unmatched. This CDR3 reads CASNPPSGEHYNEQFF. The CDR3 region has the DNA TGTGCCAGCAACCCTCCTAGCGGGGAGCACTACAATGAGCAGTTCTTC.

A word on this clonotype: The conserved closing phenylalanine or tryptophan is absent in this CDR3, likely reflecting a read error. The chain employs TRBV11-2 and TRBJ2-7; maybe TRBD2 (5 bases). Germline lookup yields CDR1 SGHAT and CDR2 FQNNGV. V gave up 5 bases and J gave up 0 bases, with 14 bases separating them. This CDR3 has 15 residues. CDR3 DNA sequence: TGTGCCAGCAGCATAAGTGTGGAGGACTCCTACGAGCAGTACATC. This encodes CASSISVEDSYEQYI.

The rearrangement joins TRBV5-1 to TRBJ2-5; no firm D call. Per the germline V gene, CDR1 is SGHRS and CDR2 is YFSETQ. This CDR3 has 14 residues. Trimming pared 0 bases from V and 5 bases from J, leaving 11 bases between. The CDR3 here is CASSLGPSQETQYF. The CDR3 DNA follows: TGCGCCAGCAGCTTGGGGCCGAGCCAGGAGACCCAGTACTTC.

The sample holds a few counts of this clonotype. This CDR3 is missing its conserved last phenylalanine or tryptophan, likely due to a read error. The V and J genes are TRBV29-1 and TRBJ2-1; 7 bases are a match to TRBD2. The CDR3 loop spans 16 amino acids. J was trimmed by 6 bases and V by 2 bases; bases with no gene match: 13. Germline CDR1 is SQVTM and CDR2 is ANQGSEA. The CDR3 DNA reads as TGCAGCGTTGAACTGTGGTCTAGCGGCTTATCCAATGAGCAGTTCCTC. The encoded protein is CSVELWSSGLSNEQFL.

J is TRBJ2-1 and V is TRBV5-1, with TRBD2 matching over 10 bases. Per the germline V gene, CDR1 is SGHRS and CDR2 is YFSETQ. The CDR3 is made up of 17 amino acids. V lost 5 bases and J lost 3; bases outside the gene matches: 11. Here the CDR3 DNA reads TGCGCCAGCAGTTCGGGACTAGCGACCCACCTCTACAATGAGCAGTTCTTC. Amino acids: CASSSGLATHLYNEQFF. The whole variable domain, filled in from reference TRBV5-1 and TRBJ2-1, reads KAGVTQTPRYLIKTRGQQVTLSCSPISGHRSVSWYQQTPGQGLQFLFEYFSETQRNKGNFPGRFSGRQFSNSRSEMNVSTLELGDSALYLCASSSGLATHLYNEQFFGPGTRLTVL.

With respect to this clonotype: The conserved phenylalanine or tryptophan is not found at the CDR3 terminus, so this likely reflects a read error. The chain recombines TRBV6-6 with TRBJ2-7; D might be TRBD2 (6 bases). With 8 bases removed from V and 0 bases from J, the gap between germline ends came to 17 bases. The CDR3 extends over 15 amino acids. The germline V gene encodes CDR1 MNHNY and CDR2 SVGAGI (reference sequence). The CDR3 DNA sequence: TGTGCCAGCCCCCTATGCGGGGCAAGCTCCTACGAGCAGTACATC. Its protein product is CASPLCGASSYEQYI.

This clonotype was observed once. At one end, the junction sequence differs from germline, possibly due to a read error. The DNA of the CDR3 is TGTGCCAGCAGTGACGAGCAGGGGGATGCCGGGGAGCTGTCTTTT. Residues: CASSDEQGDAGELSF. The rearrangement joins TRBV2 to TRBJ2-2; TRBD1 agrees at 7 bases. The CDR3 consists of 15 residues. Germline values: CDR1 SNHLY, CDR2 FYNNEI. The whole variable domain, remainder taken from reference TRBV2 and TRBJ2-2, is EPEVTQTPSHQVTQMGQEVILRCVPISNHLYFYWYRQILGQKVEFLVSFYNNEISEKSEIFDDQFSVERPDGSNFTLKIRSTKLEDSAMYFCASSDEQGDAGELSFGEGSRLTVL.

About this clonotype: One base away lies a much larger clone, so this may be a sequencing read error. The gene calls are TRBV12-5 and TRBJ1-5; perhaps TRBD1 as D (5 bases). The germline V and J ends were trimmed by 6 bases and 7 bases, with 13 bases remaining between them. Germline V gene data show CDR1 as LGHNT and CDR2 as FRNRAP. This CDR3 comprises 13 residues. The CDR3 coding sequence is TGTGCTAGTGGCCCAGACAGTGAACAGCCCCAGCATTTT. Amino acid sequence: CASGPDSEQPQHF.

In the case of this clonotype: No conserved phenylalanine or tryptophan is present at the end of the CDR3, so a read error is the likely explanation. The chain uses TRBV11-2 and TRBJ2-7; D possibly matches TRBD1 or TRBD2 (5 bases each). The CDR3 runs to 14 residues. Germline V gene sequence: CDR1 SGHAT, CDR2 FQNNGV. Written as DNA, the CDR3 is TGTGCCAGGAGCTTAGCTGGGGGAATGGACGAGCAGTACCTC. Its protein product is CARSLAGGMDEQYL.

The V and J genes are TRBV5-1 and TRBJ2-5, with 9 bases lining up with TRBD2. V lost 0 bases, J lost 6 bases, and 12 bases stayed unmatched. CDR3 length: 17 amino acids. Germline assignment: CDR1 SGHRS and CDR2 YFSETQ. CDR3 loop: CASSLVGRSSGRQTQYF. For the CDR3, the DNA is TGCGCCAGCAGCTTGGTAGGAAGAAGTAGCGGGAGACAGACCCAGTACTTC.

The V gene is TRBV7-8, the J gene TRBJ2-2, with unresolved D. Trimming stripped 2 bases from V and 2 bases from J, with 12 bases between. From germline, CDR1 is SGHVS and CDR2 FQNEAQ. The CDR3 has 16 residues. In nucleotides, the CDR3 is TGTGCCAGCAGCTTAACAGTATTGAGTAACACCGGGGAGCTGTTTTTT. This gives the protein CASSLTVLSNTGELFF.

The rearrangement uses TRBV28 and TRBJ2-1; D is unresolved. The CDR3 totals 15 residues. V was clipped by 5 bases and J by 8 bases, with 19 bases between them. Germline assignment: CDR1 MDHEN and CDR2 SYDVKM. CDR3 protein: CASSALAGVGYEQFF. CDR3 DNA: TGTGCCAGCAGTGCGCTCGCTGGAGTAGGATATGAGCAGTTCTTC.

Many counts were recorded for this clonotype. The chain links TRBV6-6 to TRBJ1-1; the match to TRBD1 covers 8 bases. Germline lookup yields CDR1 MNHNY and CDR2 SVGAGI (reference sequence). CDR3 length: 12 amino acids. Trimming cost V 6 bases and J 8 bases; bases outside gene matches: 5. As DNA, the CDR3 is TGTGCCAGCAGACAACAGGGGGGGGAAGCTTTCTTT. This gives the protein CASRQQGGEAFF.

Turning to this clonotype: Given a much more abundant clone one base away, this may be a read error. V usage is TRBV6-2 or TRBV6-3 and J usage is TRBJ2-5, with 8 bases that match TRBD2. This CDR3 is built from 13 residues. From germline, CDR1 is MNHEY and CDR2 SVGEGT. V trimming: 5 bases; J trimming: 9 bases; junction bases outside the gene matches: 8. This chain's CDR3 is CASSKREWEAQYF. CDR3 nucleotides: TGTGCCAGCAGTAAGCGGGAGTGGGAGGCCCAGTACTTC.

V usage is TRBV29-1 and J usage is TRBJ1-3, with 9 bases fitting TRBD1. V lost 6 bases to trimming and J lost 3 bases; unmatched junction nucleotides: 6. Germline V gene data show CDR1 as SQVTM and CDR2 as ANQGSEA. The CDR3 runs 14 residues. The CDR3 reads CSVGDRDLGNTIYF. The CDR3 region has the DNA TGCAGCGTGGGGGACAGGGATCTTGGAAACACCATATATTTT.

V is TRBV9 and J is TRBJ2-3; a weak D match, TRBD2 (6 bases). Germline V gene sequence: CDR1 SGDLS, CDR2 YYNGEE. The CDR3 totals 14 residues. V dropped 2 bases and J dropped 5 bases, with 12 bases sitting between them. The CDR3 is CASSVRGLGDTQYF. The CDR3 region has the DNA TGTGCCAGCAGCGTTCGGGGGTTGGGAGATACGCAGTATTTT.